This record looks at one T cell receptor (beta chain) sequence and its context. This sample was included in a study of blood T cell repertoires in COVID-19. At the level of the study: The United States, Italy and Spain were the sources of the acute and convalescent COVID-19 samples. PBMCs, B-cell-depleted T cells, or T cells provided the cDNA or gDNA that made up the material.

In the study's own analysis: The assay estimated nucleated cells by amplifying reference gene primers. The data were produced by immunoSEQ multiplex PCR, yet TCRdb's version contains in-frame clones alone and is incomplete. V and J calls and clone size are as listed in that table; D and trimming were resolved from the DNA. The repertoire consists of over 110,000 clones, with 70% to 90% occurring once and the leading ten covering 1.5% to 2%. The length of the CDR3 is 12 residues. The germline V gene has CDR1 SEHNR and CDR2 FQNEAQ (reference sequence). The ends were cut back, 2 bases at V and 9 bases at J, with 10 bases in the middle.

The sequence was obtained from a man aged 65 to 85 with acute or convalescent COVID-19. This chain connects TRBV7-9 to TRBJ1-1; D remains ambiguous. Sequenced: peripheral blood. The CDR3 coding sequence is TGTGCCAGCAGCTTAACTGACGGGAAAGCTTTCTTT. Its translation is CASSLTDGKAFF.